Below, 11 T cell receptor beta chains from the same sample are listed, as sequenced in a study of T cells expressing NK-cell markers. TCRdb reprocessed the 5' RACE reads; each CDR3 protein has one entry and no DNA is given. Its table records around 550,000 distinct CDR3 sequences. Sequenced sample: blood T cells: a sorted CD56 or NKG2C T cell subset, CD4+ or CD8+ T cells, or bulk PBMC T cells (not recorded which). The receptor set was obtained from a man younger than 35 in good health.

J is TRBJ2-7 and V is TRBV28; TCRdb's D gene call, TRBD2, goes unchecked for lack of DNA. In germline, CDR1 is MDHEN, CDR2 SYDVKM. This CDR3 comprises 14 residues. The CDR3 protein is CASSEQDYSYEQYF.

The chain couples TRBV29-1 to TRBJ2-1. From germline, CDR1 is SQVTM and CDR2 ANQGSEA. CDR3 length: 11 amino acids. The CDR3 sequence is CSVVGTNEQFF.

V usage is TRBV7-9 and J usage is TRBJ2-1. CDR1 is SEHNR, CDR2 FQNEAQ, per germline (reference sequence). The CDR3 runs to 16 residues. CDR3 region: CASSWLAVSSYNEQFF.

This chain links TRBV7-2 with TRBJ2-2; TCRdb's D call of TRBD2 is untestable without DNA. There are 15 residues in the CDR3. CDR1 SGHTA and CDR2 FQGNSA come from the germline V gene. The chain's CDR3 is CASSLGTGGNGELFF.

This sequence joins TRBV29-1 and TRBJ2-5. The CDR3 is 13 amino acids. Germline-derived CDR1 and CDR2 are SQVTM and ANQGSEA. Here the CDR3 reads CSADVELEETQYF.

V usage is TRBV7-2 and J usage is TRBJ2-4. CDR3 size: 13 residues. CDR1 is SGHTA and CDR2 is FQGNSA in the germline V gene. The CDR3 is CASSYSEANIQYF. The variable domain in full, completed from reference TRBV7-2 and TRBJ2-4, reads GAGVSQSPSNKVTEKGKDVELRCDPISGHTALYWYRQSLGQGLEFLIYFQGNSAPDKSGLPSDRFSAERTGGSVSTLTIQRTQQEDSAVYLCASSYSEANIQYFGAGTRLSVL.

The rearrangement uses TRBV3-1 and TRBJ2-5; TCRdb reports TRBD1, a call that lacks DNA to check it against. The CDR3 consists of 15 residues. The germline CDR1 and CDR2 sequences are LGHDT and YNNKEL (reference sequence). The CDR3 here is CASSQDGGRAETQYF.

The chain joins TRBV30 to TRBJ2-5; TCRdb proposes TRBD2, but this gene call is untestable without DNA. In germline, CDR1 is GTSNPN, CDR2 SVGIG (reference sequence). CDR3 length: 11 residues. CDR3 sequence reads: CALTSRETQYF.

CDR3 amino acids: CASSQVLTDLYGYTF. The chain couples TRBV4-3 to TRBJ1-2. The CDR3 is 15 amino acids. Germline lookup yields CDR1 LGHNA and CDR2 YSLEER.

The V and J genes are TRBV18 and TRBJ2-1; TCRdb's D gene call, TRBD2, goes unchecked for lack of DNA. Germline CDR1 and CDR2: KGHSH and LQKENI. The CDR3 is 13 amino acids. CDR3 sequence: CASSETSLDEQFF.

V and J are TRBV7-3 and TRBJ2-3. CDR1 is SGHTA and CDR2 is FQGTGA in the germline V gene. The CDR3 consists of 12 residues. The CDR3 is CASRGSTDTQYF. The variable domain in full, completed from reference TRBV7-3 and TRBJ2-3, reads GAGVSQTPSNKVTEKGKYVELRCDPISGHTALYWYRQSLGQGPEFLIYFQGTGAADDSGLPNDRFFAVRPEGSVSTLKIQRTERGDSAVYLCASRGSTDTQYFGPGTRLTVL.